These 24 T cell receptor beta chains originate from one sample sequenced in a study of T cells in Graves' hyperthyroidism and ophthalmopathy. Researchers took RNA transcripts and amplified the TCR beta CDR3 regions from them. First-round RT-PCR targeting the TCR CDR3 was performed with the HTBI primer set. In TCRdb, the multiplex PCR reads were re-called with MiXCR into one record per CDR3 protein. The sample has 500,000 to 700,000 distinct CDR3 sequences, roughly 17% seen once. What was sequenced was blood. These receptors all stem from a young woman with Graves' hyperthyroidism.

This clonotype has a count of ten or more. This chain links TRBV28 with TRBJ1-1; D uncertain. CDR3 size: 14 residues. Germline CDR1 reads MDHEN; CDR2 reads SYDVKM. Trimming took 3 bases from V and 5 from J, leaving 13 bases between them. The CDR3 sequence: CASSFGVLGTEAFF. The CDR3 DNA sequence: TGTGCCAGCAGTTTCGGTGTGTTAGGGACTGAAGCTTTCTTT.

This clonotype was seen at least ten times. This chain connects TRBV7-2 to TRBJ2-5; 15 nucleotides agree with TRBD2. Germline loops: CDR1 SGHTA, CDR2 FQGNSA. Trimming took 5 bases from V and 5 from J; bases not matched to a gene: 15. The CDR3 covers 19 residues. The CDR3 reads CASSPRTSGRVIVEETQYF. The CDR3 DNA follows: TGTGCCAGCAGCCCAAGGACTAGCGGGAGGGTAATCGTGGAGGAGACCCAGTACTTC.

A few counts support this clonotype. V gene TRBV7-2 combines with J gene TRBJ2-3; D may be TRBD2 (5 bases). The CDR3 sequence is 13 residues long. The germline V and J ends were trimmed by 4 bases and 5 bases, with 10 bases remaining between them. Germline CDR1 reads SGHTA; CDR2 reads FQGNSA. CDR3 loop: CASSSLARDTQYF. As DNA, the CDR3 is TGTGCCAGCAGCTCATTAGCGAGAGATACGCAGTATTTT.

This clonotype was recorded a few times. This sequence joins TRBV6-1 and TRBJ1-5; TRBD1 is a possible D gene (6 bases). V dropped 8 bases and J dropped 5 bases, with 13 bases sitting between them. This CDR3 contains 13 residues. Per germline, CDR1 MNHNS and CDR2 SASEGT. This CDR3 reads CASVTGNDQPQHF. In DNA form, the CDR3 reads TGTGCCAGCGTAACAGGGAACGATCAGCCCCAGCATTTT.

This clonotype has at least ten counts. The chain links TRBV19 to TRBJ1-6, with D perhaps matching TRBD1 (5 bases). Germline V gives CDR1 LNHDA, CDR2 SQIVND (reference sequence). V shed 3 bases and J shed 9 bases, with 6 bases lying between them. The CDR3 totals 12 residues. In nucleotides, the CDR3 is TGTGCCAGTAGTATCCAGGGTTCACCCCTCCACTTT. Translating it yields CASSIQGSPLHF. The variable domain in full, completed from reference TRBV19 and TRBJ1-6, reads DGGITQSPKYLFRKEGQNVTLSCEQNLNHDAMYWYRQDPGQGLRLIYYSQIVNDFQKGDIAEGYSVSREKKESFPLTVTSAQKNPTAFYLCASSIQGSPLHFGNGTRLTVT.

In this sample, this clonotype turned up a few times. The V and J genes are TRBV20-1 and TRBJ2-1; a possible D gene is TRBD1 (6 bases). The CDR3 consists of 13 residues. The germline V gene has CDR1 DFQATT and CDR2 SNEGSKA (reference sequence). The CDR3 DNA follows: TGCAGCGTCGCCGGGACAAGGTCCGAGAGCGAGTTCTTC. Translated: CSVAGTRSESEFF.

This clonotype was seen more than once but under ten times. The gene calls are TRBV15 and TRBJ2-7; 7 bases fit TRBD1. The CDR3 is 15 amino acids. Germline assignment: CDR1 LNHNV and CDR2 YYDKDF (reference sequence). Trimming removed 1 base from V and 4 bases from J; junction bases left unmatched: 7. Here the CDR3 reads CATSRASTGSYEQYF. DNA for the CDR3: TGTGCCACCAGCAGAGCCTCGACAGGGTCGTACGAGCAGTACTTC.

This clonotype was seen ten or more times. The chain carries TRBV12-3 or TRBV12-4 and TRBJ1-1; TRBD1 matches 7 bases. The CDR3 covers 19 residues. The V segment lost 6 bases and the J segment 1 base; nucleotides outside the gene matches: 20. CDR3 nucleotide sequence: TGTGCCAGCAGCCCGATAACAAGACAGGGACCGACTGCGAACACTGAAGCTTTCTTT. Encoded protein: CASSPITRQGPTANTEAFF.

Many counts were recorded for this clonotype. This rearrangement joins TRBV7-8 to TRBJ1-2; tentative D call: TRBD1 (5 bases). CDR1 and CDR2 from the germline V gene are SGHVS and FQNEAQ. This CDR3 contains 15 residues. With 5 bases removed from V and 8 bases from J, the gap between germline ends came to 21 bases. The CDR3 DNA reads as TGTGCCAGCAGCCCGCGTGGATCAGGGTTCTTAGGCTACACCTTC. It encodes CASSPRGSGFLGYTF.

This clonotype has just a few counts. The V gene is TRBV12-5, the J gene TRBJ2-2; 7 bases map to TRBD2. V shed 5 bases, J shed 5 bases, and the junction held 11 bases outside the gene matches. The CDR3 has 16 residues. The germline V gene encodes CDR1 LGHNT and CDR2 FRNRAP. As DNA, the CDR3 is TGTGCTAGTGGTATAGGGACTAACCAGGTTACCGGGGAGCTGTTTTTT. The encoded protein is CASGIGTNQVTGELFF.

This clonotype has at least ten counts. The chain has TRBV7-9 and TRBJ2-5, with D perhaps given as TRBD1 or TRBD2 (5 bases each). The V end lost 0 bases, the J end lost 3 bases, and 8 bases lay between the germline ends. CDR3 length: 14 residues. The germline V gene encodes CDR1 SEHNR and CDR2 FQNEAQ (reference sequence). This CDR3 is CASSLALGEETQYF. The DNA for the CDR3 is TGTGCCAGCAGCTTAGCGCTGGGGGAAGAGACCCAGTACTTC.

This clonotype was recorded at least ten times. This chain links TRBV20-1 with TRBJ2-1, with 9 bases identical to TRBD2. There are 14 residues in the CDR3. The V gene's germline CDR1 is DFQATT and CDR2 SNEGSKA (reference sequence). V shed 6 bases and J 15 bases; nucleotides not matched to a gene: 18. This CDR3 is CSAEGQARREGAFF. The DNA for the CDR3 is TGCAGTGCCGAAGGACAGGCCCGGCGGGAGGGTGCGTTCTTC.

The J gene is TRBJ2-7, the V gene TRBV5-4; 8 bases fit TRBD2. Germline loops: CDR1 SGHNT, CDR2 YYREEE (reference sequence). This CDR3 is 16 amino acids long. Losses at the gene ends were 1 base for V and 3 bases for J; bases not matched to a gene: 9. The CDR3 spells CASSLRNTAGVYEQYF. CDR3 in DNA: TGTGCCAGCAGCTTGCGGAATACAGCGGGAGTCTACGAGCAGTACTTC.

About this clonotype: A much larger clone differs from this one at a single base, so this may be a read error. The chain employs TRBV5-1 and TRBJ2-7; D is undetermined. CDR3 length: 13 residues. Germline V gene data show CDR1 as SGHRS and CDR2 as YFSETQ. CDR3 amino acids: CTSSLLPSYEQYF. DNA for the CDR3: TGCACCAGCAGCCTACTCCCCTCCTACGAGCAGTACTTC. The complete variable domain, with remaining parts taken from reference TRBV5-1 and TRBJ2-7, reads KAGVTQTPRYLIKTRGQQVTLSCSPISGHRSVSWYQQTPGQGLQFLFEYFSETQRNKGNFPGRFSGRQFSNSRSEMNVSTLELGDSALYLCTSSLLPSYEQYFGPGTRLTVT.

This sequence joins TRBV9 and TRBJ1-2; no definite D call. This CDR3 has 13 residues. V lost 1 base and J 7 bases, leaving 11 bases between the germline ends. Germline-derived CDR1 and CDR2 are SGDLS and YYNGEE. For the CDR3, the DNA is TGTGCCAGCAGCGTATTCGGGGAAGGTGGCTACACCTTC. Protein sequence: CASSVFGEGGYTF. Drawing the rest from reference TRBV9 and TRBJ1-2, the complete variable domain is DSGVTQTPKHLITATGQRVTLRCSPRSGDLSVYWYQQSLDQGLQFLIQYYNGEERAKGNILERFSAQQFPDLHSELNLSSLELGDSALYFCASSVFGEGGYTFGSGTRLTVV.

The rearrangement uses TRBV20-1 and TRBJ1-4; 8 bases map to TRBD1. Germline CDR1 and CDR2: DFQATT and SNEGSKA (reference sequence). The CDR3 loop spans 15 amino acids. Losses at the gene ends were 0 bases for V and 10 bases for J; bases not matched to a gene: 10. The CDR3 nucleotides read TGCAGTGCTAGAGACCCGGGACAGGCTTACGCAAAACTGTTTTTT. This encodes CSARDPGQAYAKLFF.

This clonotype was seen only a few times. The rearrangement joins TRBV5-1 to TRBJ2-7; TRBD1 agrees at 7 bases. Losses at the gene ends were 3 bases for V and 0 bases for J; bases not matched to a gene: 21. CDR3 length equals 20 residues. Germline V CDR1 and CDR2: SGHRS, YFSETQ. CDR3 coding DNA: TGCGCCAGCAGCTCGGGACAGCCATCCTCGACCTCGTACCACTCCTACGAGCAGTACTTC. Translation: CASSSGQPSSTSYHSYEQYF. Full variable domain (rest looked up from reference TRBV5-1 and TRBJ2-7): KAGVTQTPRYLIKTRGQQVTLSCSPISGHRSVSWYQQTPGQGLQFLFEYFSETQRNKGNFPGRFSGRQFSNSRSEMNVSTLELGDSALYLCASSSGQPSSTSYHSYEQYFGPGTRLTVT.

The genes are TRBV4-1 and TRBJ1-5, with D maybe TRBD1 (5 bases). With 5 bases removed from V and 7 bases from J, the gap between germline ends came to 12 bases. This CDR3 has 13 amino acids. Germline V gene lookup returns CDR1 MGHRA and CDR2 YSYEKL. The CDR3 sequence is CASSTERGQPQHF. The CDR3 coding sequence is TGCGCCAGCAGCACTGAAAGGGGACAGCCCCAGCATTTT.

This clonotype was recorded at least ten times. The chain employs TRBV28 and TRBJ1-5; 7 bases match TRBD1. Looked up from germline, CDR1 is MDHEN and CDR2 is SYDVKM. With 6 bases clipped from V and 0 bases from J, the junction kept 17 bases outside the gene matches. The CDR3 contains 19 residues. CDR3 region: CASSLYPKSGQYSNQPQHF. In nucleotides, the CDR3 is TGTGCCAGCAGCCTTTATCCCAAATCGGGACAGTATAGCAATCAGCCCCAGCATTTT. The full variable domain, with the rest looked up from reference TRBV28 and TRBJ1-5, is DVKVTQSSRYLVKRTGEKVFLECVQDMDHENMFWYRQDPGLGLRLIYFSYDVKMKEKGDIPEGYSVSREKKERFSLILESASTNQTSMYLCASSLYPKSGQYSNQPQHFGDGTRLSIL.

This clonotype was detected many times. The J gene is TRBJ2-2, the V gene TRBV20-1, with D possibly TRBD2 on 6 matching bases. The germline V and J ends were trimmed by 6 bases and 3 bases, with 20 bases remaining between them. Germline V gene data show CDR1 as DFQATT and CDR2 as SNEGSKA (reference sequence). The CDR3 runs to 16 residues. CDR3 loop: CSAGRTVARDTGELFF. CDR3 nucleotides: TGCAGTGCCGGGAGAACAGTGGCAAGGGACACCGGGGAGCTGTTTTTT.

The chain carries TRBV5-1 and TRBJ1-6, with D maybe TRBD1 (6 bases). CDR1 and CDR2 (germline): SGHRS, YFSETQ. Trimming took off 4 bases at V and 9 bases at J, with 11 bases between the two ends. The CDR3 has 13 amino acids. The CDR3 here is CASSREGVSPLHF. The CDR3 coding sequence is TGCGCCAGCAGCCGGGAGGGGGTTTCACCCCTCCACTTT.

The chain has TRBV6-1 and TRBJ1-5; 9 bases agree with TRBD1. The length of the CDR3 is 16 residues. V lost 6 bases to trimming and J lost 7 bases; unmatched junction nucleotides: 13. Germline assignment: CDR1 MNHNS and CDR2 SASEGT. The DNA for the CDR3 is TGTGCCAGCAGGAAACCGGGACAGGGTAAAAACCAGCCCCAGCATTTT. Encoded protein: CASRKPGQGKNQPQHF.

The chain combines TRBV6-1 with TRBJ1-2; D perhaps matches TRBD1 (5 bases). V lost 4 bases, J lost 13 bases, and 34 bases lay in between. The CDR3 is 18 residues long. Germline V gives CDR1 MNHNS, CDR2 SASEGT. The CDR3 loop is CASSVRHGGGSPTAGLTF. The CDR3 nucleotides read TGTGCCAGCAGTGTCCGACACGGCGGGGGGTCCCCAACCGCCGGTCTCACCTTC.

The V call is TRBV6-1, the J call TRBJ1-6; TRBD1 agrees at 12 bases. Germline loops: CDR1 MNHNS, CDR2 SASEGT. CDR3 size: 14 residues. V lost 6 bases and J lost 7; bases outside the gene matches: 1. CDR3 bases: TGTGCCAGCAGGGGACAGGGGGCAAATTCACCCCTCCACTTT. Protein product: CASRGQGANSPLHF.